This T cell receptor (beta chain) stems from a study of T-cell memory formation after mild COVID-19. This CDR3 has 17 residues. Germline V gene sequence: CDR1 SGHNT, CDR2 YENEEA. V shed 5 bases, J shed 4 bases, and the junction held 6 bases outside the gene matches. TCRdb fed the 5' RACE reads into MiXCR, producing one record per CDR3 protein. The data contain approximately 560,000 distinct CDR3 sequences, 15% to 20% of them singletons. The sequenced sample was PBMCs or a T cell subset sorted from them (not recorded which). This clonotype was sampled from an adult woman who had mild COVID-19 (a few samples of this study predate the infection). Cell type and time point are not known. The gene calls are TRBV11-3 and TRBJ2-1; TRBD2 matches 15 bases. In DNA, the CDR3 is TGTGCCAGCAGCCCCATGGGACTAGCGGGAGGTTACAATGAGCAGTTCTTC. It is translated as CASSPMGLAGGYNEQFF.